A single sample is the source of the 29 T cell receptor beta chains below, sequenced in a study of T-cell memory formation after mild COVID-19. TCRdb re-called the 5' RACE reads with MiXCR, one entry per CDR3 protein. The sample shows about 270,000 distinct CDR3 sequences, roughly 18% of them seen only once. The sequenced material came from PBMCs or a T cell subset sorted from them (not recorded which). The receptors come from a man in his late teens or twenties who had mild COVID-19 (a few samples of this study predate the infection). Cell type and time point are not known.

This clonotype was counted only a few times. The CDR3, as DNA: TGCGCCAGCAGCTATAGCGGGGGCCCCTACCCCCGGGATACGCAGTATTTT. Protein sequence: CASSYSGGPYPRDTQYF. The J gene is TRBJ2-3, the V gene TRBV5-1; 9 bases fit TRBD2. The CDR3 totals 17 residues. Germline trimming cut 3 bases from V and 6 bases from J; bases unmatched to any gene: 14. Germline CDR1 SGHRS, CDR2 YFSETQ. The full variable domain, completed using reference TRBV5-1 and TRBJ2-3, is KAGVTQTPRYLIKTRGQQVTLSCSPISGHRSVSWYQQTPGQGLQFLFEYFSETQRNKGNFPGRFSGRQFSNSRSEMNVSTLELGDSALYLCASSYSGGPYPRDTQYFGPGTRLTVL.

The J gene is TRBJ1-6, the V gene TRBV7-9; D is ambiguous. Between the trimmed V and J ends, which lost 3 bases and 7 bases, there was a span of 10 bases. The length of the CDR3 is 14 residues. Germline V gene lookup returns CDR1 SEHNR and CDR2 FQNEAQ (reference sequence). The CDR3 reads CASSFGRLNSPLHF. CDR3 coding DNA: TGTGCCAGCAGCTTCGGCAGGCTCAATTCACCCCTCCACTTT.

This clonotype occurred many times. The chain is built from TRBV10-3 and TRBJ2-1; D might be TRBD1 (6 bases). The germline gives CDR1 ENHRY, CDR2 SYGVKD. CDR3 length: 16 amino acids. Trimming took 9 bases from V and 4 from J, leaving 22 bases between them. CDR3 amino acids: CAITTGQSPSYNEQFF. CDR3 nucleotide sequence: TGTGCCATTACTACCGGACAGAGCCCAAGTTACAATGAGCAGTTCTTC.

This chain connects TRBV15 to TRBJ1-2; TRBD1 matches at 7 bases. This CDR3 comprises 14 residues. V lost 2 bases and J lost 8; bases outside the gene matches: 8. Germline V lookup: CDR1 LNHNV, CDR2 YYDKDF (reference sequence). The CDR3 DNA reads TGTGCCACCAGCAGATCGACAGGGATTGGCGGCTACACCTTC. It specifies CATSRSTGIGGYTF. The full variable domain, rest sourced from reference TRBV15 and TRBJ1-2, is DAMVIQNPRYQVTQFGKPVTLSCSQTLNHNVMYWYQQKSSQAPKLLFHYYDKDFNNEADTPDNFQSRRPNTSFCFLDIRSPGLGDTAMYLCATSRSTGIGGYTFGSGTRLTVV.

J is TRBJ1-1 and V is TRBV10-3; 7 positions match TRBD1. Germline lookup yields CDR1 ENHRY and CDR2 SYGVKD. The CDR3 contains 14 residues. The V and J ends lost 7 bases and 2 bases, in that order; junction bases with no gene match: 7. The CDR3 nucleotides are TGTGCCATCAAACCTGGACAGGTTAACACTGAAGCTTTCTTT. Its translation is CAIKPGQVNTEAFF.

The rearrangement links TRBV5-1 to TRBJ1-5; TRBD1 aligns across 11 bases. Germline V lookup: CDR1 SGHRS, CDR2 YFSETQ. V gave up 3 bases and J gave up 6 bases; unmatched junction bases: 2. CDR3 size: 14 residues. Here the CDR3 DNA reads TGCGCCAGCAGCTGGACAGGGGGCAGTCAGCCCCAGCATTTT. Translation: CASSWTGGSQPQHF.

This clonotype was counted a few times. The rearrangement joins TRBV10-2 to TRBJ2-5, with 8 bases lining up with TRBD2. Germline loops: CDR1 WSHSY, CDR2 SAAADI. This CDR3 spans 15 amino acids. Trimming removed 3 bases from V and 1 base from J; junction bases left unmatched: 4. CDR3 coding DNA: TGCGCCAGCAGTGATGCGGGGGGTCTCCAAGAGACCCAGTACTTC. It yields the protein CASSDAGGLQETQYF.

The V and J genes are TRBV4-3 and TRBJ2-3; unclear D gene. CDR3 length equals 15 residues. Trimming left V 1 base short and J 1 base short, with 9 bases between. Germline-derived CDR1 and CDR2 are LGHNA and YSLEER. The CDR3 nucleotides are TGCGCCAGCAGCCAAGTGCGCGCCGGCACAGATACGCAGTATTTT. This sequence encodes CASSQVRAGTDTQYF.

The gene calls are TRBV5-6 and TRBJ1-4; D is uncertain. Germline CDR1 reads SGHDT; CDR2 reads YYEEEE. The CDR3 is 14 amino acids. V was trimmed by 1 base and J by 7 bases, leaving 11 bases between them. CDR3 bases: TGTGCCAGCAGCTTGTATGATTATCGTGAAAAACTGTTTTTT. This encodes CASSLYDYREKLFF. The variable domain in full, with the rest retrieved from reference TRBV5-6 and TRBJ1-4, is DAGVTQSPTHLIKTRGQQVTLRCSPKSGHDTVSWYQQALGQGPQFIFQYYEEEERQRGNFPDRFSGHQFPNYSSELNVNALLLGDSALYLCASSLYDYREKLFFGSGTQLSVL.

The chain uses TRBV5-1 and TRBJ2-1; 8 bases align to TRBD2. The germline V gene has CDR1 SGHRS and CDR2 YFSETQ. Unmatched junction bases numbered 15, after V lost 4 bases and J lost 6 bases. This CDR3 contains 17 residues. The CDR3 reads CASSARGQRGPGNEQFF. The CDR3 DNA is TGCGCCAGCAGCGCCCGGGGCCAGCGGGGGCCCGGCAATGAGCAGTTCTTC.

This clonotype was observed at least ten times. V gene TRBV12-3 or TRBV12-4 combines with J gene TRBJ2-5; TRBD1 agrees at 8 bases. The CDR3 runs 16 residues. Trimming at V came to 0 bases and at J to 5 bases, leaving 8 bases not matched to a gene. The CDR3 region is CASSLAPGQARETQYF. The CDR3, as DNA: TGTGCCAGCAGTTTAGCACCGGGACAGGCTAGGGAGACCCAGTACTTC.

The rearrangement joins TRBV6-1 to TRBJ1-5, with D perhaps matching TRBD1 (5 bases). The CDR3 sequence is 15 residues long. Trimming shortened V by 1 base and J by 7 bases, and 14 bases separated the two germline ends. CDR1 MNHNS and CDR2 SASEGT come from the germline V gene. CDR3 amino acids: CASSEGTGGWQPQHF. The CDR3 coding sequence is TGTGCCAGCAGTGAAGGCACCGGGGGATGGCAGCCCCAGCATTTT.

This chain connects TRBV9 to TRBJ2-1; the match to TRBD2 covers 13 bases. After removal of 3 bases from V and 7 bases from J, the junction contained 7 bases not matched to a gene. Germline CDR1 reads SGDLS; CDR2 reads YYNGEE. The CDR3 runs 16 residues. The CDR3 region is CASSAGTSGDRNEQFF. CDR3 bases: TGTGCCAGCAGCGCTGGGACTAGCGGGGACCGTAATGAGCAGTTCTTC.

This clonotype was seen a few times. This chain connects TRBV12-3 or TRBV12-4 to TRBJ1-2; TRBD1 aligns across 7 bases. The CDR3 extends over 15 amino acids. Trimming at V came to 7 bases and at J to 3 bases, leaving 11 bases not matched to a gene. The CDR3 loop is CASTGGAGWDYGYTF. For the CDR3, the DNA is TGTGCCAGCACAGGGGGGGCAGGCTGGGACTATGGCTACACCTTC.

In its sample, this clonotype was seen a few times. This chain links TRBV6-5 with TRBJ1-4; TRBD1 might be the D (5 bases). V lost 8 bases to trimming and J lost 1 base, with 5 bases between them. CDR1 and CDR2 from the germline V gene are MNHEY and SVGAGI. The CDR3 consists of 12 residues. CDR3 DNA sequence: TGTGCCAGCGGGGGAACTAATGAAAAACTGTTTTTT. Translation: CASGGTNEKLFF.

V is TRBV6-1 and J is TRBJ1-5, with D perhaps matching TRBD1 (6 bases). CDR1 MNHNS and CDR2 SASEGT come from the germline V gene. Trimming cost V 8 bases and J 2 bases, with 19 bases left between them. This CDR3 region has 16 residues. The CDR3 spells CASVGQGLLGNQPQHF. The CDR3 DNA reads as TGTGCCAGCGTTGGTCAGGGGCTTTTGGGCAATCAGCCCCAGCATTTT.

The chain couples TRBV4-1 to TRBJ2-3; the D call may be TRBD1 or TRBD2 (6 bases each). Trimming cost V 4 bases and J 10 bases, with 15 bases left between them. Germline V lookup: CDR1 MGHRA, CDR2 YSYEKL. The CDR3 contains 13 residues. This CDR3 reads CASSPTGPGAQYF. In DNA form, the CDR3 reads TGCGCCAGCAGCCCGACAGGCCCGGGGGCGCAGTATTTT.

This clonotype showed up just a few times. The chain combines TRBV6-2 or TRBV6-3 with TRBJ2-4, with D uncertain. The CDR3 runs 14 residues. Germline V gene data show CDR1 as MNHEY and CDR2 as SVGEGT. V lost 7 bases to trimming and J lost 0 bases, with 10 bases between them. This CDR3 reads CASMLGLAKNIQYF. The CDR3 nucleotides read TGTGCCAGCATGTTGGGTTTAGCCAAAAACATTCAGTACTTC.

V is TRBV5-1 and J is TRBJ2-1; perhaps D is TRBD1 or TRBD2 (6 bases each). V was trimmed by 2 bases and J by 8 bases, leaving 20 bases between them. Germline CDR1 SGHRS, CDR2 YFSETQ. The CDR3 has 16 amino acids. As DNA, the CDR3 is TGCGCCAGCAGCTTCCCGACGGGGGCGCGAGTAGATGAGCAGTTCTTC. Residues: CASSFPTGARVDEQFF.

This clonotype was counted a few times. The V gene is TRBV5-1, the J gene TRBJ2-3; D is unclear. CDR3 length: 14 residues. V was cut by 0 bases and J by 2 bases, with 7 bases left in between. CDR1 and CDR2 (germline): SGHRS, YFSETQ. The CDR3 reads CASSLDSATDTQYF. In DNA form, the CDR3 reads TGCGCCAGCAGCTTGGATTCGGCCACAGATACGCAGTATTTT.

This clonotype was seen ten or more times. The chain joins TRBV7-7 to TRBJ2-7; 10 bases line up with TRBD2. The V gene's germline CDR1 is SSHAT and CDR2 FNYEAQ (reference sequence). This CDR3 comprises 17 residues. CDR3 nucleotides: TGTGCTAGCAGCTTAGCTCGGACTAGCGGAGGGTATCGAGAGCAGTACGTC. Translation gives CASSLARTSGGYREQYV.

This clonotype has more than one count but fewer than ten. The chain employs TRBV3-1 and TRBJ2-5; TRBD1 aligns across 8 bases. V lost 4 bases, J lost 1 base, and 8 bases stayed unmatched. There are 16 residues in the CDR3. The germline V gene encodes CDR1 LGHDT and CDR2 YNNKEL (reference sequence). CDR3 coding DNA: TGTGCCAGCAGCCGCGGAATAACAGGGGGCCAAGAGACCCAGTACTTC. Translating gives CASSRGITGGQETQYF.

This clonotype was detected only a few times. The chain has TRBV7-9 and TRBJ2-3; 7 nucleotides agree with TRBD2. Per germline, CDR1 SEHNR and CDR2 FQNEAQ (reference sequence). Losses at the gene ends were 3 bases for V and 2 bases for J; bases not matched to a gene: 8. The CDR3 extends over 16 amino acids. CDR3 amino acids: CASSFRGGDYTDTQYF. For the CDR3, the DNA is TGTGCCAGCAGCTTCCGTGGGGGGGACTACACAGATACGCAGTATTTT. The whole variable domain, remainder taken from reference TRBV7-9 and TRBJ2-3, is DTGVSQNPRHKITKRGQNVTFRCDPISEHNRLYWYRQTLGQGPEFLTYFQNEAQLEKSRLLSDRFSAERPKGSFSTLEIQRTEQGDSAMYLCASSFRGGDYTDTQYFGPGTRLTVL.

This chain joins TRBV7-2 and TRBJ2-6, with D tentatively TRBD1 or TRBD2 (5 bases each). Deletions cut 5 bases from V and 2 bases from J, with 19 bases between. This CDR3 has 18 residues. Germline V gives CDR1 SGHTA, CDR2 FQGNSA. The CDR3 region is CASSRRTSGAPGANVLTF. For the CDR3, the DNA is TGTGCCAGCAGCCGACGAACCTCCGGGGCCCCTGGGGCCAACGTCCTGACTTTC.

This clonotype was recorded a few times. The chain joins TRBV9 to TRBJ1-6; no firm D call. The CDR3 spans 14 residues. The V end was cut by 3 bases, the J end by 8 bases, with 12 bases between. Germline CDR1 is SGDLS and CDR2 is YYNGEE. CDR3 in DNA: TGTGCCAGCAGCGACCGGGAGTCTTATTCACCCCTCCACTTT. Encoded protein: CASSDRESYSPLHF.

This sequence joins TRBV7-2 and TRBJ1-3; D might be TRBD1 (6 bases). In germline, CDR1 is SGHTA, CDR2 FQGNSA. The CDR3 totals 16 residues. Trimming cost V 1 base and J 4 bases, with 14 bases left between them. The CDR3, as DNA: TGTGCCAGCAGCTTAGTTGGGGGGGCGGAAGGAAACACCATATATTTT. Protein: CASSLVGGAEGNTIYF.

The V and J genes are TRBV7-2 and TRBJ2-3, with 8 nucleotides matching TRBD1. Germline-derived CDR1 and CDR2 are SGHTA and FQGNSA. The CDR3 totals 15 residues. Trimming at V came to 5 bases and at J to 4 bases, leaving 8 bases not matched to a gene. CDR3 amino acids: CASSRRQGKADTQYF. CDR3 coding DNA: TGTGCCAGCAGCCGAAGACAGGGGAAGGCAGATACGCAGTATTTT.

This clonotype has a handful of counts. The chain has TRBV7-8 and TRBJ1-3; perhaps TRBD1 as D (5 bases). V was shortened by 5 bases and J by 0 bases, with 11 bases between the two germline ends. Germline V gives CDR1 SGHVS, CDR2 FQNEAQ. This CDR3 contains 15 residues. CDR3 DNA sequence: TGTGCCAGCAGCCTGGACAAGCACTCTGGAAACACCATATATTTT. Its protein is CASSLDKHSGNTIYF.

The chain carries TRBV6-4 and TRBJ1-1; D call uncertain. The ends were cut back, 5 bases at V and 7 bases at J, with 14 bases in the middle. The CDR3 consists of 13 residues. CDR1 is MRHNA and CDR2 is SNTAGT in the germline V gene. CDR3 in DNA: TGTGCCAGCAGTTCCGAGGGCGGATTTGAAGCTTTCTTT. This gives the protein CASSSEGGFEAFF.